This TCR beta chain was identified in a study of shared clonotypes between healthy human individuals (TCRdb year 2020). Background on the whole study: The cohort included three men and a couple of women between 18 and 49 years of age. For each donor, CD4 naive and CD4 memory were each given three plates, CD8 naive was given two plates, and CD8 memory was given one plate. Between about 0.8 and 9 billion PBMCs per donor were obtained by leukapheresis. Different laboratories and diverse techniques were used to prepare libraries and sequence TCR repertoires, to increase sequencing depth and limit assay-specific biases. The study deeply sequenced blood TCR repertoires of roughly five healthy adults to estimate repertoire size and the extent of clonotype sharing between individuals.

TCR CDR3 regions were amplified from genomic DNA by multiplex PCR using the deep immunoSEQ assay. For each cell subset, the extracted genomic DNA was distributed evenly across all wells of several immunoSEQ 96-well plates, and each plate served as one replicate. For sorted subsets, approximately 0.2 ug of genomic DNA, equivalent to 30,000 or so T cell genomes, went into each replicate PCR. Purified libraries were quantified with a Qubit 3.0 fluorometer, sized on a Bioanalyzer 2100, and re-quantified with the KAPA Library Quantification kit. Each immunoSEQ 96-well plate was sequenced on its own single-read 150-cycle Illumina NextSeq 550 flow cell. In the authors' own workflow: Because the immunoSEQ output included only junctional sequences and no quality scores, the filtering could not be the same as the filtering used for full-length reads. Sequences were annotated with PyIR, a Python wrapper for IgBLAST v1.9, and V/J genes and CDR3 were assigned using IMGT germline references. Any read was removed if the V/J assignment was weak (E-value above 1e-6), the CDR3 was missing, or the read contained stop codons, out-of-frame junctions, or ambiguous translated residues. A V3J clonotype was defined by an identical inferred V gene, J gene, and CDR3 amino acid sequence. The percentage overlap between two repertoires was calculated by dividing the number of shared unique clonotypes by the size of the smaller repertoire. Three approaches were used to assess repertoire richness: RTK rarefaction, the Chao1 estimator, and Recon v2.1 estimates of unobserved clonotypes. Generation probabilities for all TCRbeta clonotypes obtained by the gDNA method from several donors were computed using OLGA. Sourced from immuneACCESS, this table was stored by TCRdb with only in-frame sequences that have V and J called. A share of the clones is absent; for the studies checked, an unresolved V gene accounts for under half, and the remainder has no known explanation. That table is the source of V, J and clone size, and D and trimming were worked out from the DNA. A total of 2 million to 2.5 million clones appear in this sample, under 95% of them only once. Clones ranked in the top ten supply 0.36% of the sample.

V is pared back by 3 bases and J by 15 bases, with 18 bases lying between the germline termini. CDR3 length: 13 amino acids, cysteine to phenylalanine. Only the CDR3 DNA is retained, 39 bases long and in frame from the first base. The germline V gene specifies SGHTA as CDR1 and FQGTGA as CDR2. Donors were healthy HIV-negative adults with no recently reported acute infections or vaccinations. Every donor was a Caucasian adult living in Nashville, Tennessee, USA. Magnetic negative selection was used to enrich CD4+ T cells, after which naive cells were positively selected on CD45RA and the negative fraction became the memory subset. Blood was collected by leukapheresis, and PBMCs were isolated by Ficoll-Histopaque density gradient centrifugation and then cryopreserved in liquid nitrogen vapor phase. Analytical flow cytometry was used to check the purity and quantity of every magnetically sorted T cell population. Genomic DNA was isolated from each sorted fraction and quantified by UV absorbance on a Nanodrop 2000c.

On the study overall, not on this receptor specifically: Compared with non-shared clonotypes, clonotypes shared by all four sorted-subset donors had higher generation probabilities. Across several donors, roughly 5.4% of naive CD4, around 3.3% of naive CD8, around 2.5% of memory CD4, and around 0.4% of memory CD8 clonotypes were shared. Rarefaction of sorted-subset datasets indicated incomplete sequencing despite the large sequencing depth. Sampling was restricted to blood, and TCR repertoires in tissue are likely to differ from TCR repertoires in blood. Naive subsets generally had larger estimated clonotype richness than memory subsets. Because the study included only a small number of donors, the genetic and exposure-history diversity represented was limited. Based on pairwise subsampling, the degree of clonotype sharing among donors was expected to be affected by sequencing depth.

This clone was picked up one time. The antigen it recognizes is unknown. There are no base qualities to consult, and no much larger clone falls within one base. The chain is made from TRBV7-3 and TRBJ2-1; the D call is tentative, TRBD1 or TRBD2, as each matches 6 bases. Sequences were obtained from naive CD4+ T cells from PBMCs. Sample cell subset or site, as interpreted from the label and publication: CD45RA+ positively selected. This receptor was obtained from a man between 18 and 29 years old in good health. Some clones in this sample may be carry-over from other donors' samples. The CDR3 protein: CASSFVQGGGPFF. The sequence in DNA is TGTGCCAGCAGCTTCGTACAGGGAGGCGGTCCGTTCTTC.